Sequencing of this T cell receptor beta chain was carried out in a study of radiotherapy plus CTLA-4 blockade in lung cancer. Only in-frame clones appear in the TCRdb table, and some are missing; sequencing was by immunoSEQ multiplex PCR. The table records tens of thousands of clones, 76% of them present only once. V shed 3 bases and J 8 bases; nucleotides not matched to a gene: 2. Germline CDR1 and CDR2: SGHTA and FQGNSA. The CDR3 has 14 amino acids. The material was peripheral blood, obtained from a patient treated with radiotherapy plus ipilimumab. This receptor was identified in a human donor with non-small cell lung cancer who had stable disease on radiotherapy plus ipilimumab. The chain combines TRBV7-2 with TRBJ1-4, with 11 bases that match TRBD1. In nucleotides, the CDR3 is TGTGCCAGCAGCTTCGGACAGGGGGCAGAAAAACTGTTTTTT. Translating it yields CASSFGQGAEKLFF.